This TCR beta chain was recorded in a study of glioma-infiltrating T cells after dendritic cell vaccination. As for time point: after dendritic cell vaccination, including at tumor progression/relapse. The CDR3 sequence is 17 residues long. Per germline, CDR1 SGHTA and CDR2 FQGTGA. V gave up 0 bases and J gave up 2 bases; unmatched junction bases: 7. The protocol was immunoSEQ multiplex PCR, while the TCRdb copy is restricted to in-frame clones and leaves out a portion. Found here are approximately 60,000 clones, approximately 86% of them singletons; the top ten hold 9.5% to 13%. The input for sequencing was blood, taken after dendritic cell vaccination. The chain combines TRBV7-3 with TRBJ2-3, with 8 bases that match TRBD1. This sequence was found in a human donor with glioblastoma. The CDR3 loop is CASSLTGTGSDTDTQYF. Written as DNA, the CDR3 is TGTGCCAGCAGCTTAACCGGGACAGGTTCTGACACAGATACGCAGTATTTT.